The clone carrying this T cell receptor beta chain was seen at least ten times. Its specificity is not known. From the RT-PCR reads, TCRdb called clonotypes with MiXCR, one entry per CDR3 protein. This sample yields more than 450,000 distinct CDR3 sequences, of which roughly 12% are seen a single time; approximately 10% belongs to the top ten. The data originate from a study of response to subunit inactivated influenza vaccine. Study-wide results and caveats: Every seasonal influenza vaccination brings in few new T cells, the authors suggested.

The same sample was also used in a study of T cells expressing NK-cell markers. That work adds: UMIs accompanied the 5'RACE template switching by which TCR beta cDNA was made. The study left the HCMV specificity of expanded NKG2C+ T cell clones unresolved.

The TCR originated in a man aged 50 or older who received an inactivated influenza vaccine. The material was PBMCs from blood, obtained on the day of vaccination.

The CDR3 here is CSAAGLAESTDTQYF. The CDR3 DNA sequence: TGCAGTGCCGCGGGACTAGCGGAAAGCACAGATACGCAGTATTTT. This rearrangement joins TRBV20-1 to TRBJ2-3, with TRBD2 matching 11 bases. The germline gives CDR1 DFQATT, CDR2 SNEGSKA (reference sequence). CDR3 length: 15 residues. The ends lost 6 bases at V and 0 bases at J; junction bases unmatched: 5.